The rows below give T cell receptor beta chains drawn from one sample of a study of cytomegalovirus exposure and HLA in healthy donors. Method: immunoSEQ multiplex PCR; TCRdb's copy keeps in-frame clones and lacks some. In the table there are more than 110,000 clones, about 80% of which are singletons. Input material: PBMCs. The receptors shown here come from a male donor in good health and CMV-seronegative. Both conserved end residues are part of each CDR3. The D gene is left open where the match is weak. Clone size is stated in some rows and not others, as once, few, many or a class when expanded.

>-|-|TRBV10-3|TRBJ2-1
CAISGLILTAGDEQFF
TGTGCCATCAGTGGGCTTATTTTGACTGCGGGTGATGAGCAGTTCTTC
>-|-|TRBV9|TRBJ2-2
CASSVSTGTGELFF
TGTGCCAGCAGCGTGTCAACAGGCACCGGGGAGCTGTTTTTT
>TRBD1|-|TRBV19|TRBJ2-7
CASSSRDREYEQYF
TGTGCCAGTAGTTCCCGGGACAGGGAATACGAGCAGTACTTC
>-|few|TRBV6-5|TRBJ1-3
CASSTEPSGNTIYF
TGTGCCAGCAGTACAGAGCCGTCTGGAAACACCATATATTTT
>-|-|TRBV18|TRBJ1-3
CASSPVQARGNTIYF
TGTGCCAGCTCACCAGTTCAGGCAAGAGGAAACACCATATATTTT
>-|-|TRBV7-2|TRBJ1-5
CASSWTVNQPQHF
TGTGCCAGCAGTTGGACAGTGAATCAGCCCCAGCATTTT
>-|-|TRBV28|TRBJ2-1
CASSYIGGRENNEQFF
TGTGCCAGCAGTTACATCGGGGGGCGAGAAAACAATGAGCAGTTCTTC
>-|once|TRBV6-1|TRBJ1-1
CATPGHWNTEAFF
TGTGCCACACCGGGACACTGGAACACTGAAGCTTTCTTT
>TRBD2|once|TRBV19|TRBJ2-3
CASASGASTDTQYF
TGTGCCAGCGCTAGCGGAGCTAGCACAGATACGCAGTATTTT
>TRBD1|-|TRBV29-1|TRBJ1-1
CSVRQGPYTEAFF
TGCAGCGTACGACAGGGACCATACACTGAAGCTTTCTTT
>-|-|TRBV5-6|TRBJ1-2
CASSLVSLPYGYTF
TGTGCCAGCAGCTTGGTTAGCCTTCCCTATGGCTACACCTTC
>-|-|TRBV18|TRBJ1-1
CASSPWAGKEAFF
TGTGCCAGCTCACCATGGGCAGGGAAGGAAGCTTTCTTT
>-|-|TRBV20-1|TRBJ1-2
CSAWEAYGYTF
TGCAGTGCTTGGGAGGCGTATGGCTACACCTTC
>-|-|TRBV5-1|TRBJ1-6
CASSLEQGSPLHF
TGCGCCAGCAGCTTGGAACAGGGTTCACCCCTCCACTTT
>TRBD2|once|TRBV4-1|TRBJ2-6
CASSLTSGSSGANVLTF
TGCGCCAGCAGCCTCACAAGCGGGAGTTCAGGGGCCAACGTCCTGACTTTC
>-|-|TRBV4-2|TRBJ2-7
CASSHAALMGEQYF
TGTGCCAGCAGCCACGCGGCCCTGATGGGCGAGCAGTACTTC
>TRBD2|-|TRBV5-6|TRBJ2-1
CASIQRGGSYNEQFF
TGTGCCAGCATCCAGCGGGGGGGTTCCTACAATGAGCAGTTCTTC
>TRBD1|-|TRBV6-5|TRBJ1-2
CASSATGGGGWGYTF
TGTGCCAGCAGTGCGACGGGTGGAGGGGGCTGGGGCTACACCTTC